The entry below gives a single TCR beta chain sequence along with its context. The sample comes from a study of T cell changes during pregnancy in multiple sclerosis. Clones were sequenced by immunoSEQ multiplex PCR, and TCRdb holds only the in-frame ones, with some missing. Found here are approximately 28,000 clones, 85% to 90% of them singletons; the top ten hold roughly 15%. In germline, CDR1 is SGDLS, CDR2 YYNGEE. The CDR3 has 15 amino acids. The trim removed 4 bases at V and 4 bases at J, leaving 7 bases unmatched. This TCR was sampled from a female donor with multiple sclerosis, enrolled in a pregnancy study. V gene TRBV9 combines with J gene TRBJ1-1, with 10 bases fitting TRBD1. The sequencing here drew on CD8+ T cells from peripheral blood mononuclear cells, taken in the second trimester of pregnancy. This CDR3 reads CASSTRDRGPTEAFF. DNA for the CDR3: TGTGCCAGCAGCACTCGGGACAGGGGCCCCACTGAAGCTTTCTTT.